These 13 T cell receptor beta chains share one sample of origin, sequenced in a study of shared clonotypes between healthy human individuals. Naive CD8 cells comprised CD45RO-negative, CCR7-positively selected cells, excluding terminally differentiated effector memory CD45RA+ cells. Produced via immunoSEQ multiplex PCR; TCRdb's table is partial and in-frame only. The data contain under 1 million clones, about 96% of them singletons. The material sequenced was naive CD8+ T cells sorted from blood. Receptor source: a young man in good health.

The chain has TRBV28 and TRBJ2-2; no reliable D call. CDR1 MDHEN and CDR2 SYDVKM come from the germline V gene. V was shortened by 10 bases and J by 7 bases, with 13 bases between the two germline ends. The CDR3 spans 12 residues. This CDR3 reads CATQFTSGELFF. The CDR3 DNA follows: TGTGCCACCCAGTTTACCAGCGGGGAGCTGTTTTTT.

The gene calls are TRBV19 and TRBJ2-7, with 8 bases fitting TRBD1. Trimming cost V 3 bases and J 4 bases; bases outside gene matches: 8. This CDR3 contains 15 residues. Germline V gene sequence: CDR1 LNHDA, CDR2 SQIVND (reference sequence). Written as DNA, the CDR3 is TGTGCCAGTAGTATTCGACAGGGGACGTTGTACGAGCAGTACTTC. It codes for CASSIRQGTLYEQYF.

V gene TRBV2 combines with J gene TRBJ2-1; the match to TRBD2 covers 8 bases. There are 15 residues in the CDR3. Unmatched junction bases numbered 10, after V lost 5 bases and J lost 7 bases. Germline assignment: CDR1 SNHLY and CDR2 FYNNEI. The CDR3 region is CASSPPGGKGNEQFF. CDR3 bases: TGTGCCAGCAGTCCCCCGGGGGGGAAGGGGAATGAGCAGTTCTTC.

This chain links TRBV29-1 with TRBJ2-7; no definite D call. Germline V gene sequence: CDR1 SQVTM, CDR2 ANQGSEA. V was clipped by 4 bases and J by 1 base, with 8 bases between them. CDR3 length: 12 amino acids. The CDR3 DNA reads TGCAGCGTTGTCGGTCAGTCCTACGAGCAGTACTTC. The encoded protein is CSVVGQSYEQYF.

The chain employs TRBV7-6 and TRBJ2-3; no clear D. This CDR3 has 19 residues. Germline values: CDR1 SGHVS, CDR2 FNYEAQ. The V gene lost 1 base and the J gene lost 1 base, with 21 bases spanning the gap. The CDR3 here is CASSLDIIVRRSRTDTQYF. The CDR3 DNA sequence: TGTGCCAGCAGCTTAGATATTATTGTACGGCGGAGCCGCACAGATACGCAGTATTTT.

This rearrangement joins TRBV15 to TRBJ2-3; D remains ambiguous. V was trimmed by 7 bases and J by 5 bases, leaving 13 bases between them. The germline gives CDR1 LNHNV, CDR2 YYDKDF (reference sequence). This CDR3 region has 13 residues. Here the CDR3 DNA reads TGTGCCACCACCCCTACAAATCGAGATACGCAGTATTTT. Its translation is CATTPTNRDTQYF.

The J gene is TRBJ2-7, the V gene TRBV7-2; 8 bases map to TRBD1. The CDR3 extends over 12 amino acids. The V gene's germline CDR1 is SGHTA and CDR2 FQGNSA. Germline trimming cut 4 bases from V and 4 bases from J; bases unmatched to any gene: 0. CDR3 DNA sequence: TGTGCCAGCAGCTGGACAGGGTACGAGCAGTACTTC. Protein: CASSWTGYEQYF.

The CDR3 DNA is TGCAGCGTTGACGCGGAACAGCCGCCACCAAACTATGGCTACACCTTC. As protein: CSVDAEQPPPNYGYTF. J is TRBJ1-2 and V is TRBV29-1; D gene uncertain. Germline V lookup: CDR1 SQVTM, CDR2 ANQGSEA. The V end lost 3 bases, the J end lost 2 bases, and 19 bases lay between the germline ends. CDR3 length equals 16 residues.

The chain links TRBV7-3 to TRBJ1-5, with no clear D. V was pared by 6 bases and J by 2 bases, with 14 bases between. The CDR3 is 15 residues long. Germline V lookup: CDR1 SGHTA, CDR2 FQGTGA. CDR3 sequence reads: CASSFHSYGNQPQHF. The CDR3 DNA sequence: TGTGCCAGCAGTTTTCACAGCTATGGCAATCAGCCCCAGCATTTT.

This chain uses TRBV29-1 with TRBJ2-1; D gene uncertain. Germline CDR1 and CDR2: SQVTM and ANQGSEA. The CDR3 length is 12 residues. Trimming pared 7 bases from V and 7 bases from J, leaving 14 bases between. The CDR3 reads CSAPLAANEQFF. The CDR3 nucleotides are TGCAGCGCTCCGCTGGCAGCGAATGAGCAGTTCTTC.

Only one count was recorded for this clone. Other nucleotide sequences in the sample specify the same CDR3. This rearrangement joins TRBV13 to TRBJ2-7; 9 positions agree with TRBD1. CDR1 PRHDT and CDR2 FYEKMQ come from the germline V gene (reference sequence). Losses at the gene ends were 5 bases for V and 2 bases for J; bases not matched to a gene: 7. The CDR3 sequence is 15 residues long. CDR3 nucleotide sequence: TGTGCCAGCAGCCTCGCCGGGACAGGGACCTACGAGCAGTACTTC. Amino acid sequence: CASSLAGTGTYEQYF.

This chain joins TRBV27 and TRBJ2-7; the match to TRBD1 covers 7 bases. In germline, CDR1 is MNHEY, CDR2 SMNVEV (reference sequence). CDR3 size: 11 residues. With V trimmed by 7 bases and J by 8 bases, 5 bases remained unmatched. CDR3: CASTRDSQQYF. CDR3 sequence (DNA): TGTGCCAGCACCCGGGACAGCCAGCAGTACTTC.

V and J are TRBV14 and TRBJ1-5, with D unclear. The CDR3 is 13 residues long. V was trimmed by 4 bases and J by 5 bases, leaving 9 bases between them. Per germline, CDR1 SGHDN and CDR2 FVKESK. The CDR3 sequence: CASSPGWDQPQHF. The DNA of the CDR3 is TGTGCCAGCAGCCCCGGTTGGGATCAGCCCCAGCATTTT.